Shown below are 12 T cell receptor beta chains from a single sample sequenced in a study of shared clonotypes between healthy human individuals (dated by TCRdb to 2018 to 2021). For the CD8 naive samples, CD45RO-negative cells were positively selected for CCR7, yielding a CD45RA+CCR7+ population from which TemRA cells were excluded. To prepare the library, the immunoSEQ multiplex PCR assay was applied. As stored in TCRdb, this immuneACCESS dataset retains in-frame rearrangements with V and J assigned. A fraction of the clones does not appear; measured against another copy, unresolved V genes explain less than half of the discrepancy, and the remainder lacks a known reason. This sample comprises about 2.1 million clones, under 95% of them detected only once. Around 1.7% of the sample goes to the ten largest clones. Specimen: naive CD8+ T cells from PBMCs. The cell subset or site label, read with the paper, signifies: CD45RA+CCR7+. All receptors derive from a man younger than 30 in good health. Some clones in this sample may be carry-over from other donors' samples.

V and J are TRBV7-9 and TRBJ2-5, with 7 bases fitting TRBD1. The germline V gene encodes CDR1 SEHNR and CDR2 FQNEAQ (reference sequence). The CDR3 has 17 amino acids. V was pared by 7 bases and J by 4 bases, with 18 bases of the junction left unmatched. CDR3 sequence: CASKGTGQSNWGETQYF. CDR3 nucleotide sequence: TGTGCCAGCAAAGGGACGGGACAGTCCAACTGGGGAGAGACCCAGTACTTC.

The chain is built from TRBV4-1 and TRBJ2-1; 7 bases align to TRBD2. V was pared by 1 base and J by 5 bases, with 8 bases of the junction left unmatched. The CDR3 has 16 amino acids. Germline assignment: CDR1 MGHRA and CDR2 YSYEKL. CDR3 in amino acids: CASSQARTSTNNEQFF. DNA of the CDR3: TGCGCCAGCAGCCAAGCCCGGACTAGTACTAACAATGAGCAGTTCTTC.

The genes are TRBV6-5 and TRBJ1-2, with no clear D. The germline V and J ends were trimmed by 6 bases and 4 bases, with 9 bases remaining between them. The CDR3 contains 12 residues. Germline CDR1 and CDR2: MNHEY and SVGAGI. Here the CDR3 DNA reads TGTGCCAGCAGCCGTGACACCTATGGCTACACCTTC. Translating gives CASSRDTYGYTF.

This CDR3 reads CASSHDVAGGGVEQYF. The CDR3 DNA reads TGTGCCAGCAGCCACGACGTAGCGGGAGGAGGGGTCGAGCAGTACTTC. The chain is built from TRBV11-1 and TRBJ2-7; 10 bases are a match to TRBD2. After removal of 5 bases from V and 6 bases from J, the junction contained 13 bases not matched to a gene. From germline, CDR1 is SGHAT and CDR2 FQDESV (reference sequence). The CDR3 is made up of 16 amino acids.

This clone was seen once. This chain joins TRBV27 and TRBJ2-7; D unclear. V lost 0 bases and J lost 6, with 9 bases in between. The CDR3 consists of 13 residues. Germline V gene data show CDR1 as MNHEY and CDR2 as SMNVEV (reference sequence). The CDR3 here is CASSLSRSAEQYF. The CDR3 region has the DNA TGTGCCAGCAGTTTATCGCGCAGTGCCGAGCAGTACTTC.

This clone appeared a few times. Other DNA sequences of this sample code for an identical CDR3. The chain combines TRBV15 with TRBJ2-7; 7 nucleotides align to TRBD1. Germline CDR1 reads LNHNV; CDR2 reads YYDKDF (reference sequence). V trimming: 3 bases; J trimming: 3 bases; junction bases outside the gene matches: 2. The CDR3 loop spans 13 amino acids. The CDR3 loop reads CATSSRDSYEQYF. In DNA, the CDR3 is TGTGCCACCAGCAGCCGGGACAGCTACGAGCAGTACTTC.

This clone was counted only a few times. The chain recombines TRBV29-1 with TRBJ1-2; D gene ambiguous. The CDR3 is made up of 13 amino acids. CDR1 is SQVTM, CDR2 ANQGSEA, per germline. V was pared by 7 bases and J by 1 base, with 13 bases between. The DNA for the CDR3 is TGCAGCGCACCGCTAGGGAGTAACTATGGCTACACCTTC. Translation gives CSAPLGSNYGYTF.

In this sample, this clone turned up once. The V call is TRBV6-6, the J call TRBJ2-7; no reliable D call. Trimming removed 8 bases from V and 4 bases from J, with 12 bases in between. CDR1 is MNHNY, CDR2 SVGAGI, per germline (reference sequence). CDR3 length: 12 amino acids. In DNA form, the CDR3 reads TGTGCCAGCTCCCCAAACAGTTACGAGCAGTACTTC. Its translation is CASSPNSYEQYF.

The chain carries TRBV27 and TRBJ2-7; D perhaps matches TRBD1 (5 bases). Trimming removed 6 bases from V and 0 bases from J, with 12 bases in between. There are 14 residues in the CDR3. CDR1 and CDR2 (germline): MNHEY, SMNVEV (reference sequence). Here the CDR3 DNA reads TGTGCCAGCAGGTCGGACACTACCTCCTACGAGCAGTACTTC. It codes for CASRSDTTSYEQYF.

The chain combines TRBV2 with TRBJ2-7; tentatively, D is TRBD1 (5 bases). The CDR3 is made up of 13 amino acids. V was clipped by 8 bases and J by 4 bases, with 15 bases between them. The germline V gene encodes CDR1 SNHLY and CDR2 FYNNEI. The CDR3 region is CASGRRTLYEQYF. CDR3 DNA: TGTGCCAGCGGAAGACGGACACTTTACGAGCAGTACTTC.

The chain recombines TRBV6-6 with TRBJ2-1; unclear D gene. The CDR3 is made up of 16 amino acids. From germline, CDR1 is MNHNY and CDR2 SVGAGI (reference sequence). V shed 2 bases and J shed 2 bases, with 13 bases lying between them. The CDR3 loop reads CASSYLGRSTYNEQFF. The CDR3 DNA is TGTGCCAGCAGTTACCTGGGCCGTTCAACCTACAATGAGCAGTTCTTC.

The chain combines TRBV19 with TRBJ2-7; 7 nucleotides align to TRBD1. V gave up 6 bases and J gave up 1 base; unmatched junction bases: 3. There are 13 residues in the CDR3. Germline V gene data show CDR1 as LNHDA and CDR2 as SQIVND (reference sequence). CDR3 residues: CASRDRLSYEQYF. The CDR3 nucleotides are TGTGCCAGTAGGGACAGGCTTTCCTACGAGCAGTACTTC.